The rows below give T cell receptor beta chains drawn from one sample of a study of shared T cell receptors in the human thymus. The repertoire was sequenced with immunoSEQ multiplex PCR; TCRdb's copy has only in-frame clones and lacks some. Of 700,000 or so clones in the sample, approximately 83% were seen once. These data are also associated with another study on human thymus T cells.

Sequences were obtained from thymocytes. Receptor source: a girl under three years old with a congenital heart defect. Each CDR3 is given with its conserved first and last residue. D genes are given only for firm matches. Size tells how often a clone was seen (once, few, many) or the class of an expanded clone, and some rows leave it out.

>TRBD1|TRBV28|.|TRBJ1-2
TGTGCCAGCAGTTTAAACAGGGGGCCAGGGTTTAACTATGGCTACACCTTC
CASSLNRGPGFNYGYTF
>.|TRBV7-8|.|TRBJ1-1
TGTGCCAGCAGCTTTGAGCGGGCCACTGAAGCTTTCTTT
CASSFERATEAFF
>.|TRBV7-2|.|TRBJ1-1
TGTGCCAGCAGCTTAGGACAGCGCATTACCGGCACTGAAGCTTTCTTT
CASSLGQRITGTEAFF
>.|TRBV6-1|.|TRBJ2-7
TGTGCCAGCGTTTCCCCAACTTCCTACGAGCAGTACTTC
CASVSPTSYEQYF
>TRBD1|TRBV6-1|.|TRBJ2-7
TGTGCCAGCAGTGAAGCGTCGGGACAGGGGGCGGGAAGCTCCTACGAGCAGTACTTC
CASSEASGQGAGSSYEQYF
>.|TRBV4-1|once|TRBJ1-4
TGCGCCAGCAGCCTAAAGGGGCTTTTTCCAGGTGTTTTTAATGAAAAACTGTTTTTT
CASSLKGLFPGVFNEKLFF
>TRBD1|TRBV7-9|.|TRBJ2-4
TGTGCCAGCAGAAAGGACAGGAGGACCAAAAACATTCAGTACTTC
CASRKDRRTKNIQYF
>.|TRBV28|.|TRBJ2-5
TGTGCCAGCAGTTTGCGGGTAGCGGCCCAGTACTTC
CASSLRVAAQYF
>.|TRBV15|few|TRBJ1-5
TGTGCCACCAGCAGGTGGGTGGGACAAAGAAATCAGCCCCAGCATTTT
CATSRWVGQRNQPQHF
>TRBD1|TRBV10-2|few|TRBJ1-2
TGCGCCAGCAGTGAGAGGGACAGGCAACATGGCTACACCTTC
CASSERDRQHGYTF
>TRBD1|TRBV6-5|.|TRBJ1-1
TGTGCCACCTTTCAGGGACAGTTATACACTGAAGCTTTCTTT
CATFQGQLYTEAFF
>.|TRBV5-4|.|TRBJ2-2
TGTGCCAGCAGCCCGGAGACCGGGGAGCTGTTTTTT
CASSPETGELFF
>.|TRBV18|.|TRBJ1-3
TGTGCCAGCTCACCGCCGAAACCGCGGACAAGTGGAAACACCATATATTTT
CASSPPKPRTSGNTIYF
>TRBD1|TRBV9|.|TRBJ1-1
TGTGCCAGCAGCGCTCAGGGGGCAAACACTGAAGCTTTCTTT
CASSAQGANTEAFF
>TRBD1|TRBV2|.|TRBJ2-7
TGTGCCAGCAGTGTGGGGGGACAGGGGCGCGCCGAGCAGTACTTC
CASSVGGQGRAEQYF
>.|TRBV27|.|TRBJ2-2
TGTGCCAGCAGTCGTCAGGTCACCGGGGAGCTGTTTTTT
CASSRQVTGELFF
>.|TRBV6-5|.|TRBJ2-1
TGTGCCAGCAGTTACTCGAAAGGGGATGAGCAGTTCTTC
CASSYSKGDEQFF
>.|TRBV7-3|few|TRBJ2-3
TGTGCCAGCAGCTTAACGGGAGGGGGAGGACACACAGATACGCAGTATTTT
CASSLTGGGGHTDTQYF
>TRBD1|TRBV18|.|TRBJ1-1
TGTGCCAGCTCACCCAAGGGACAGGGCATGAACACTGAAGCTTTCTTT
CASSPKGQGMNTEAFF
>.|TRBV30|.|TRBJ1-2
TGTGCCGTCTACCGAGGTGGCTACACCTTC
CAVYRGGYTF
>.|TRBV4-1|.|TRBJ2-7
TGCGCCAGCAGCCAAGGACCAGACACACATGAGCAGTACTTC
CASSQGPDTHEQYF
>.|TRBV7-2|.|TRBJ2-1
TGTGCCAGCAGCGCCCTGGGACAACATACTTACAATGAGCAGTTCTTC
CASSALGQHTYNEQFF
>TRBD2|TRBV5-5|.|TRBJ2-5
TGTGCCAGCAGCTCGGACAGGGACGCACTAGCGGGGGGCCGGGGGGAGACCCAGTACTTC
CASSSDRDALAGGRGETQYF
>.|TRBV9|.|TRBJ2-3
TGTGCCAGCAGCGTAGGTGGCGGGGAAAACGGAACGCAGTATTTT
CASSVGGGENGTQYF
>TRBD2|TRBV5-1|.|TRBJ2-1
TGCGCCAGCAGCTTTCCCGGGACTAGGAAGAATGAGCAGTTCTTC
CASSFPGTRKNEQFF
>.|TRBV7-9|.|TRBJ2-7
TGTGCCAGCAGCTTAGAGGACAGATCGGGTTGGAGCGAGCAGTACTTC
CASSLEDRSGWSEQYF
>.|TRBV12-2|.|TRBJ1-5
TGTGCAAGTCCCCTTTTTTTGGGAGGCGACAGGGTTGTCTGTCAGCCCCAGCATTTT
CASPLFLGGDRVVCQPQHF
>.|TRBV21-1|.|TRBJ1-4
TGTGCCAGCGGACCCCGGGACAGGGTCCAAAAACTGTTTTTT
CASGPRDRVQKLFF
>TRBD1|TRBV7-9|.|TRBJ2-6
TGTGCCAGCAGCTTTGGGGACAGGGGGTACTCTGGGGCCAACGTCCTGACTTTC
CASSFGDRGYSGANVLTF
>.|TRBV4-1|few|TRBJ1-3
TGCGCCAGCAGCCTGACAACAGGGAAAGGAAACACCATATATTTT
CASSLTTGKGNTIYF
>.|TRBV18|.|TRBJ1-4
TGTGCCAGCTCACCCCCTCCGGAGCGCGGATGGGAAAAACTGTTTTTT
CASSPPPERGWEKLFF
>TRBD1|TRBV4-2|.|TRBJ1-2
TGTGCCAGCAGCCAAGATCGGGCAGGGGGTCTGATGGGGGGCTACACCTTC
CASSQDRAGGLMGGYTF
>TRBD2|TRBV7-3|once|TRBJ2-1
TGTGCCAGCAGCTTCAAACCGACTAGCGGCGTTACTTACTCCTACAATGAGCAGTTCTTC
CASSFKPTSGVTYSYNEQFF
>.|TRBV30|.|TRBJ1-5
TGTGCCTGGACCAAGGGAGGGGGGAATCAGCCCCAGCATTTT
CAWTKGGGNQPQHF
>.|TRBV9|.|TRBJ1-1
TGTGCCAGCAGCGTAGCTCCGGTGAACACTGAAGCTTTCTTT
CASSVAPVNTEAFF
>.|TRBV19|.|TRBJ1-2
TGTGCCAGTAGTCGGGCAGGGATGGGCTATGGCTACACCTTC
CASSRAGMGYGYTF
>.|TRBV27|once|TRBJ2-3
TGTGCCAGCAACTACCTTGGCCACACAGATACGCAGTATTTT
CASNYLGHTDTQYF
>.|TRBV19|once|TRBJ1-2
TGTGCCAGTAGTATTCCAGGGGCGAACTATGGCTACACCTTC
CASSIPGANYGYTF
>.|TRBV2|.|TRBJ2-7
TGTGCCAGCAGTGAAATTAGTTACGGGTCGGGGAGATGCGAGCAGTACTTC
CASSEISYGSGRCEQYF
>TRBD1|TRBV7-6|.|TRBJ1-6
TGTGCCAGCAGCCCATTCGACAGGGGGCCCTATAATTCACCCCTCCACTTT
CASSPFDRGPYNSPLHF
>TRBD1|TRBV18|.|TRBJ1-3
TGTGCCAGCTCACCCCCCCTCAGCCAAGACAGGGCCGACTCTGGAAACACCATATATTTT
CASSPPLSQDRADSGNTIYF
>.|TRBV9|.|TRBJ1-5
TGTGCCAGCAGCCCGGGGGACCTTAGCAATCAGCCCCAGCATTTT
CASSPGDLSNQPQHF
>.|TRBV27|.|TRBJ2-4
TGTGCCAGCAGTTTACGAACACCCGAGGGTGTACTGGCCAAAAACATTCAGTACTTC
CASSLRTPEGVLAKNIQYF
>TRBD1|TRBV7-2|.|TRBJ1-2
TGTGCCAGCAGCCTTGAACCGAGGACAGGGGGCAACACCTTC
CASSLEPRTGGNTF
>.|TRBV2|once|TRBJ1-2
TGTGCCAGCAGTGGAGTCAGGGGACCACTCAACTATGGCTACACCTTC
CASSGVRGPLNYGYTF
>.|TRBV5-8|.|TRBJ2-1
TGTGCCAGCAGCTTGTCCATGGTCCGGACAGACAATGAGCAGTTCTTC
CASSLSMVRTDNEQFF